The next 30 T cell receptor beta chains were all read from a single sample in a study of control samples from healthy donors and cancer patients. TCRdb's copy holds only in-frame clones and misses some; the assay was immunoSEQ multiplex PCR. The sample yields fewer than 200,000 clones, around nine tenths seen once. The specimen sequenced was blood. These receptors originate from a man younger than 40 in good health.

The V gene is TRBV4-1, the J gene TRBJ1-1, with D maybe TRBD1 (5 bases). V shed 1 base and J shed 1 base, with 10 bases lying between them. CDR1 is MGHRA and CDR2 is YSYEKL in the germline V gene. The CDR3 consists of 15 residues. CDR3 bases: TGCGCCAGCAGCCAAGGATCAGGGCCGAACACTGAAGCTTTCTTT. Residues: CASSQGSGPNTEAFF.

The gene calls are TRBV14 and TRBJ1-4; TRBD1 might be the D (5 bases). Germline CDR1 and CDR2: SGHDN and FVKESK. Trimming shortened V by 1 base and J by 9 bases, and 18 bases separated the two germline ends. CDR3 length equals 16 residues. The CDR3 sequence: CASSQVGQGQIQKLFF. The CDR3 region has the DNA TGTGCCAGCAGCCAAGTTGGGCAGGGCCAAATACAAAAACTGTTTTTT. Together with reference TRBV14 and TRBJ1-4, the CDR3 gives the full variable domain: EAGVTQFPSHSVIEKGQTVTLRCDPISGHDNLYWYRRVMGKEIKFLLHFVKESKQDESGMPNNRFLAERTGGTYSTLKVQPAELEDSGVYFCASSQVGQGQIQKLFFGSGTQLSVL.

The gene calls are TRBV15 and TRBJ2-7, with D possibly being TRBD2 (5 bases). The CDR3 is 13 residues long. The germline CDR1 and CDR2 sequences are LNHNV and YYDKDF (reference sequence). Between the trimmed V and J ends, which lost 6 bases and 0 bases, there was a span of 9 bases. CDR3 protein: CATRGEASYEQYF. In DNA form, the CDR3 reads TGTGCCACCAGGGGAGAGGCCTCCTACGAGCAGTACTTC.

In DNA, the CDR3 is TGTGCCAGCAGCTTAAGAGCGGGGGGACTCCGCGCGAACACCGGGGAGCTGTTTTTT. It yields the protein CASSLRAGGLRANTGELFF. The chain recombines TRBV7-6 with TRBJ2-2; 9 bases agree with TRBD2. Losses at the gene ends were 2 bases for V and 0 bases for J; bases not matched to a gene: 10. The CDR3 runs 19 residues. The germline V gene has CDR1 SGHVS and CDR2 FNYEAQ.

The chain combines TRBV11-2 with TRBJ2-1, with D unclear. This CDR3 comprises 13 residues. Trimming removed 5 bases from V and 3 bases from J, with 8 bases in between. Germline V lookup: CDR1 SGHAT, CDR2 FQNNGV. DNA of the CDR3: TGTGCCAGCAGCCTTGGGGACTACAATGAGCAGTTCTTC. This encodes CASSLGDYNEQFF.

This CDR3 is CARPLPGLERLNEQYF. CDR3 coding DNA: TGTGCCAGACCGCTTCCGGGACTAGAGAGGCTCAACGAGCAGTACTTC. The chain is built from TRBV21-1 and TRBJ2-7; TRBD2, the table's D call, lacks a check against the DNA. TRBV21-1 counts as a pseudogene. There are 16 residues in the CDR3.

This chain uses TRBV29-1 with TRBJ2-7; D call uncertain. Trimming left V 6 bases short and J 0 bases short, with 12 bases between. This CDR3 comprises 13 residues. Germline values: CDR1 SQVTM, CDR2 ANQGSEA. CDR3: CSVATASSYEQYF. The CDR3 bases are TGCAGCGTGGCTACGGCCAGCTCCTACGAGCAGTACTTC.

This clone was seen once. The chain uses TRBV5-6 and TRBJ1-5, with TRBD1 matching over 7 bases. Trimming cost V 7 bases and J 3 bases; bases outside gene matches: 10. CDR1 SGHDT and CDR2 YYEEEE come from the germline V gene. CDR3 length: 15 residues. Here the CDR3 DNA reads TGTGCCAGCTCCAGCAGGGGGAGGGACAATCAGCCCCAGCATTTT. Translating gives CASSSRGRDNQPQHF.

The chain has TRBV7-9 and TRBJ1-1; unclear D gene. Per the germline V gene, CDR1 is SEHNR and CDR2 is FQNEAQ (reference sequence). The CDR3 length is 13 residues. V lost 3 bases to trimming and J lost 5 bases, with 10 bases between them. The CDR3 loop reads CASSFEGRTEAFF. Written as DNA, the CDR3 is TGTGCCAGCAGCTTCGAGGGTAGGACTGAAGCTTTCTTT.

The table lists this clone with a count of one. CDR3 nucleotides: TGTGCCAGTAGGTCAGGGATGTATGGCTACACCTTC. It specifies CASRSGMYGYTF. V and J are TRBV19 and TRBJ1-2, with a tentative D call TRBD1 (5 bases). The germline gives CDR1 LNHDA, CDR2 SQIVND (reference sequence). The V and J ends lost 6 bases and 5 bases respectively, with 10 bases between them. The CDR3 runs to 12 residues.

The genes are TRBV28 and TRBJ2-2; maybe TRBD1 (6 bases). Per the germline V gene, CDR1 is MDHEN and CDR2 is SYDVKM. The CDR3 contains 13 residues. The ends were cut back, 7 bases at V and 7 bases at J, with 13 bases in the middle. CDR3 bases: TGTGCCAGCATCAAACAGGGTGGCGGGGAGCTGTTTTTT. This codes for CASIKQGGGELFF.

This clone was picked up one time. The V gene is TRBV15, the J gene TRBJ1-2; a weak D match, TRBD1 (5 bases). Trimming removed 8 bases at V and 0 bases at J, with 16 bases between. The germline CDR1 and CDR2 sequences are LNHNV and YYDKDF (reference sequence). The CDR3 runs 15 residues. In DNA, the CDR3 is TGTGCCACCGGGGCCGGACCGTTAGCTAACTATGGCTACACCTTC. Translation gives CATGAGPLANYGYTF. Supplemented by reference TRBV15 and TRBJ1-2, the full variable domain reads DAMVIQNPRYQVTQFGKPVTLSCSQTLNHNVMYWYQQKSSQAPKLLFHYYDKDFNNEADTPDNFQSRRPNTSFCFLDIRSPGLGDTAMYLCATGAGPLANYGYTFGSGTRLTVV.

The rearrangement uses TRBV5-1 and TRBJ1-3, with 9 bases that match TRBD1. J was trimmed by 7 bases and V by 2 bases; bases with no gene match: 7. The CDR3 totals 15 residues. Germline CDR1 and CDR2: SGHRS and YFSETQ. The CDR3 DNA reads TGCGCCAGCAGCTTACCCGGGACAGGGCCCAACACCATATATTTT. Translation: CASSLPGTGPNTIYF. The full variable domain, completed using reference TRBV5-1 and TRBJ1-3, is KAGVTQTPRYLIKTRGQQVTLSCSPISGHRSVSWYQQTPGQGLQFLFEYFSETQRNKGNFPGRFSGRQFSNSRSEMNVSTLELGDSALYLCASSLPGTGPNTIYFGEGSWLTVV.

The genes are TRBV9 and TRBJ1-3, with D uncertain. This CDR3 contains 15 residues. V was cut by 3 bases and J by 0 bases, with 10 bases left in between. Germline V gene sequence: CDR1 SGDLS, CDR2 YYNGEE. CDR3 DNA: TGTGCCAGCAGCGCCCGACGGAGCTCTGGAAACACCATATATTTT. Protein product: CASSARRSSGNTIYF.

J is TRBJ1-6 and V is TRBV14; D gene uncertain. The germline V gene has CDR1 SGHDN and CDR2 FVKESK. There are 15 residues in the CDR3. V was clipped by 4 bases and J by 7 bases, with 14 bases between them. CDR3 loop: CASSLNRGINSPLHF. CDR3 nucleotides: TGTGCCAGCAGCCTGAATCGGGGAATCAATTCACCCCTCCACTTT.

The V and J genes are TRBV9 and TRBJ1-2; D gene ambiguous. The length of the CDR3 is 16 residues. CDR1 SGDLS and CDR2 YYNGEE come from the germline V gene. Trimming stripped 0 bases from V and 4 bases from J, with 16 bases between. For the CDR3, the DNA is TGTGCCAGCAGCGTAGTGACGGATTTTTTTTCCTATGGCTACACCTTC. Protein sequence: CASSVVTDFFSYGYTF. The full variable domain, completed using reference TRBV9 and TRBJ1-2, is DSGVTQTPKHLITATGQRVTLRCSPRSGDLSVYWYQQSLDQGLQFLIQYYNGEERAKGNILERFSAQQFPDLHSELNLSSLELGDSALYFCASSVVTDFFSYGYTFGSGTRLTVV.

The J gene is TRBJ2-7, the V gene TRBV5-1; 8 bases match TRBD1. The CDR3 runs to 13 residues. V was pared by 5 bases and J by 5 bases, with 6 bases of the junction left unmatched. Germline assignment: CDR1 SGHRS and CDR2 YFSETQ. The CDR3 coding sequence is TGCGCCAGCAGACCGGCAGGGGGCAACGAGCAGTACTTC. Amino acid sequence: CASRPAGGNEQYF. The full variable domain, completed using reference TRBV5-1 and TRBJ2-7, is KAGVTQTPRYLIKTRGQQVTLSCSPISGHRSVSWYQQTPGQGLQFLFEYFSETQRNKGNFPGRFSGRQFSNSRSEMNVSTLELGDSALYLCASRPAGGNEQYFGPGTRLTVT.

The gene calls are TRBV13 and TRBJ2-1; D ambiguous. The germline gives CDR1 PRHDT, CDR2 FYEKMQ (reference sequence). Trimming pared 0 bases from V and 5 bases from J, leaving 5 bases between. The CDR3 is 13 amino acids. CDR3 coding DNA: TGTGCCAGCAGCTTAGGCCAGGACAATGAGCAGTTCTTC. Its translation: CASSLGQDNEQFF.

The DNA for the CDR3 is TGTGCCAGCAGTTTAAGGCAGGGGGACGGCCTGGTCGGCTACGAGCAGTACTTC. Protein: CASSLRQGDGLVGYEQYF. V gene TRBV28 combines with J gene TRBJ2-7, with 7 bases that match TRBD1. V was clipped by 2 bases and J by 3 bases; unmatched bases: 16. This CDR3 region has 18 residues. The germline V gene has CDR1 MDHEN and CDR2 SYDVKM.

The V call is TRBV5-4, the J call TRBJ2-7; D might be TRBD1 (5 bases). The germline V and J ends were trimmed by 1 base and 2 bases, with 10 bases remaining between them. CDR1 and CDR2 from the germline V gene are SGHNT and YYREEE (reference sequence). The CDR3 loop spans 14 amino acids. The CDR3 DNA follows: TGTGCCAGCAGCTTGAATCAGGGTCCCTACGAGCAGTACTTC. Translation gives CASSLNQGPYEQYF.

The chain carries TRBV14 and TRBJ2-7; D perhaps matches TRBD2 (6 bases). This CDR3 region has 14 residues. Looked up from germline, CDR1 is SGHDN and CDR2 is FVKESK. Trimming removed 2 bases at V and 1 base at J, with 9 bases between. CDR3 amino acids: CASSQPGLSYEQYF. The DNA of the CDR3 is TGTGCCAGCAGCCAACCGGGACTGTCCTACGAGCAGTACTTC. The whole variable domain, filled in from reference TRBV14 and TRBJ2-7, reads EAGVTQFPSHSVIEKGQTVTLRCDPISGHDNLYWYRRVMGKEIKFLLHFVKESKQDESGMPNNRFLAERTGGTYSTLKVQPAELEDSGVYFCASSQPGLSYEQYFGPGTRLTVT.

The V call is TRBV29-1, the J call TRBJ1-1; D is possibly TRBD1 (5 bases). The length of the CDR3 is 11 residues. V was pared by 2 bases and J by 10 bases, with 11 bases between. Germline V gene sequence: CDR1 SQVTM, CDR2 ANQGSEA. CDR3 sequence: CSVELPGGAFF. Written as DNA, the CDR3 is TGCAGCGTTGAATTGCCGGGGGGAGCTTTCTTT.

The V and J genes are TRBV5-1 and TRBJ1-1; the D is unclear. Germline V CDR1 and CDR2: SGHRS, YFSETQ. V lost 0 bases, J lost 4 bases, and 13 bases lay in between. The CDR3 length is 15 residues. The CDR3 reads CASSLADGVGTEAFF. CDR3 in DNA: TGCGCCAGCAGCTTGGCCGACGGAGTGGGCACTGAAGCTTTCTTT. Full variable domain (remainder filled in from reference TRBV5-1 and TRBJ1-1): KAGVTQTPRYLIKTRGQQVTLSCSPISGHRSVSWYQQTPGQGLQFLFEYFSETQRNKGNFPGRFSGRQFSNSRSEMNVSTLELGDSALYLCASSLADGVGTEAFFGQGTRLTVV.

CDR3 coding DNA: TGTGCCAGCTATGGGGCCGGGGCCGGGGAGCTGTTTTTT. Translated: CASYGAGAGELFF. The V and J genes are TRBV6-5 and TRBJ2-2; the D call may be TRBD1 or TRBD2 (5 bases each). With 8 bases removed from V and 6 bases from J, the gap between germline ends came to 13 bases. Germline assignment: CDR1 MNHEY and CDR2 SVGAGI. The CDR3 contains 13 residues.

CDR3 residues: CASSLAGSYEQFF. The CDR3 nucleotides read TGCGCCAGCAGCTTGGCGGGGTCGTATGAGCAGTTCTTC. This sequence joins TRBV5-1 and TRBJ2-1; D may be TRBD2 (5 bases). CDR3 length: 13 residues. The ends were cut back, 0 bases at V and 8 bases at J, with 9 bases in the middle. The germline V gene has CDR1 SGHRS and CDR2 YFSETQ.

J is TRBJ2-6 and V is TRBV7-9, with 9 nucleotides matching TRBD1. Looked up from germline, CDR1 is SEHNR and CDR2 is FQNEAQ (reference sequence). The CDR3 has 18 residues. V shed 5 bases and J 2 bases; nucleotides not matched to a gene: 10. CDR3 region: CASSRVQGANAGANVLTF. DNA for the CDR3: TGTGCCAGCAGCAGAGTACAGGGGGCAAATGCTGGGGCCAACGTCCTGACTTTC.

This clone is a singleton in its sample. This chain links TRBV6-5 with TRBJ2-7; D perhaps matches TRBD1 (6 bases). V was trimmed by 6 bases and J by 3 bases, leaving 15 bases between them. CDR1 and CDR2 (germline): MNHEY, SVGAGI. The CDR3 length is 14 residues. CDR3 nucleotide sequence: TGTGCCAGCAGCCGTACTACAGGGCTCTACGAGCAGTACTTC. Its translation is CASSRTTGLYEQYF.

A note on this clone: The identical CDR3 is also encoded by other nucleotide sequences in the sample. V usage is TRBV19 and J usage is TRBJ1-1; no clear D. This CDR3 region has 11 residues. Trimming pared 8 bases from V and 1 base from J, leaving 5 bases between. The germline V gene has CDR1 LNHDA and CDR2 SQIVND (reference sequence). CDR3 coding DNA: TGTGCCAGTGGAAGGAACACTGAAGCTTTCTTT. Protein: CASGRNTEAFF.

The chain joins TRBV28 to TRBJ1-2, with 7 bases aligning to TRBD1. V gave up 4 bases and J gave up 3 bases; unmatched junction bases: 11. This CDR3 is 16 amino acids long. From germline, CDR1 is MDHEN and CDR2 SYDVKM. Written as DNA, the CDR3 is TGTGCCAGCAGTTCAACCCAAGGGGGCACGCACTATGGCTACACCTTC. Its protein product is CASSSTQGGTHYGYTF.

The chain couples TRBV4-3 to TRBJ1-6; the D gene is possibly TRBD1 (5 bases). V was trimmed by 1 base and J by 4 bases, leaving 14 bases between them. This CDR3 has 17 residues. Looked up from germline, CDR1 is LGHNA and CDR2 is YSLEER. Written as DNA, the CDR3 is TGCGCCAGCAGCCAAGCCTCGGCGGGGGGTTATAATTCACCCCTCCACTTT. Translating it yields CASSQASAGGYNSPLHF.